Sequencing of this TCR beta chain was carried out in a study of shared clonotypes between healthy human individuals. Study-level findings and limits: Despite large depth, rarefaction showed incomplete sorted-subset sequencing. Clonotypes not shared had lower generation probabilities than those common to all four donors. Investigators collected only blood, and repertoires in tissues likely differ.

To note about this clone: What it recognizes is unknown.

As defined, naive CD8 cells were CD45RO-negative and positively selected for CCR7, with terminally differentiated effector memory CD45RA+ cells excluded. J was trimmed by 6 bases and V by 4 bases; bases with no gene match: 6. Germline values: CDR1 SEHNR, CDR2 FQNEAQ (reference sequence). The CDR3 loop spans 14 amino acids. The data were produced by immunoSEQ multiplex PCR, yet TCRdb's version contains in-frame clones alone and is incomplete. The sample lists millions of clones, about 94% seen once, with about 1.1% in the top ten. Input material: naive CD8+ T cells sorted from blood. V usage is TRBV7-9 and J usage is TRBJ2-1, with TRBD1 matching 7 bases. The receptor was derived from a man younger than 30 in good health. Here the CDR3 reads CASSSGTDPNEQFF. Written as DNA, the CDR3 is TGTGCCAGCAGCTCCGGGACAGACCCCAATGAGCAGTTCTTC.